Listed below are T cell receptor beta chains from one sample, sequenced in a study of identical twins. MiXCR, applied by TCRdb to the 5' RACE reads, yields one record per CDR3 protein. The data show some 690,000 distinct CDR3 sequences, about 20% seen once. Separately, the same data were catalogued under a study of T cells expressing NK-cell markers.

The sample was PBMCs. Every receptor here comes from a woman aged 18 to 35 in good health. The CDR3 runs from the conserved cysteine through the conserved F or W. Each record gives: CDR3 DNA, CDR3 protein, V gene, clone size, D gene, J gene, CDR3 length. A D gene is named only where the DNA matches it firmly. Size values are once, few and many counts, or a class for expanded clones, and some rows have none.

TGTGCCAGCAGCCCACGACTAGCGGGAGGGCGGGAGACCCAGTACTTC	CASSPRLAGGRETQYF	TRBV12-3/TRBV12-4	few	TRBD2	TRBJ2-5	16
TGCAGTGCTAGAGGACTAGCGGGGGCGGCTTTTGATACGCAGTATTTT	CSARGLAGAAFDTQYF	TRBV20-1	few	TRBD2	TRBJ2-3	16
TGTGCCAGCAGCCCCGTCCCGGGACTAGCGGGGGGACTCACAGATACGCAGTATTTT	CASSPVPGLAGGLTDTQYF	TRBV11-1	few	TRBD2	TRBJ2-3	19
TGTGCCAGCAGTTACTTTTTTCCTAGCGGGACCTACGAGCAGTACTTC	CASSYFFPSGTYEQYF	TRBV6-5	few	TRBD2	TRBJ2-7	16
TGTGCCACCAGCAGAGTCGGAGCGGGAGAAATTGAGCAGTTCTTC	CATSRVGAGEIEQFF	TRBV15	few	TRBD2	TRBJ2-1	15
TGTGCTAGTGGTTTGGTGGCACTGAGGGGCGGCTACACCTTC	CASGLVALRGGYTF	TRBV12-5	few	.	TRBJ1-2	14
TGCGCCAGCAGCTTGGACCCCTTCCCAGATACGCAGTATTTT	CASSLDPFPDTQYF	TRBV5-1	.	.	TRBJ2-3	14
TGTGCCAGCAGCCCGCCGGGGTTATCGTACGAGCAGTACTTC	CASSPPGLSYEQYF	TRBV7-2	few	.	TRBJ2-7	14
TGCGCCAGCAGTCCCGGGACAGCCTATGAAGCTTTCTTT	CASSPGTAYEAFF	TRBV5-1	.	TRBD1	TRBJ1-1	13
TGTGCCAGCAGTCCGGGCCCTGGTGTGCAGTACTTC	CASSPGPGVQYF	TRBV25-1	.	.	TRBJ2-7	12
TGTGCCAGCAGTTTAGAAGCGGGGGCAACCTATGGCTACACCTTC	CASSLEAGATYGYTF	TRBV12-3/TRBV12-4	many	.	TRBJ1-2	15
TGTGCCAGCAGCTTGGGAGGGGGCATTTCCTACAATGAGCAGTTCTTC	CASSLGGGISYNEQFF	TRBV7-2	.	.	TRBJ2-1	16
TGCAGTGCCACCCCGGGGAAGTACCAAGAGACCCAGTACTTC	CSATPGKYQETQYF	TRBV20-1	.	.	TRBJ2-5	14
TGCGCCAGCAGCTTAGGTAGGAGAGAAAAACTGTTTTTT	CASSLGRREKLFF	TRBV5-1	.	.	TRBJ1-4	13
TGTGCCAGCAGCCCGCACGGCAAGGGTTCGGGTAATGAGCAGTTCTTC	CASSPHGKGSGNEQFF	TRBV12-3/TRBV12-4	.	.	TRBJ2-1	16
TGCAGTGCTGGGAGCGGGGGTTACTACAATGAGCAGTTCTTC	CSAGSGGYYNEQFF	TRBV20-1	.	TRBD2	TRBJ2-1	14
TGTGCCAGCAGGTCACTACGAACGAACACCGGGGAGCTGTTTTTT	CASRSLRTNTGELFF	TRBV11-2	.	.	TRBJ2-2	15
TGTGCCATCAGTGGGCTAGCAGAAAGCACAGATACGCAGTATTTT	CAISGLAESTDTQYF	TRBV10-3	.	.	TRBJ2-3	15
TGTGCCAGCAGCTCGCTGGACAGGGAAGGCTATGGCTACACCTTC	CASSSLDREGYGYTF	TRBV7-9	few	TRBD1	TRBJ1-2	15
TGCGCCAGCAGCTTGGAGGGGGGGGGAACAGATGAGCAGTTCTTC	CASSLEGGGTDEQFF	TRBV5-1	few	.	TRBJ2-1	15
TGCGCCAGCAGCTTGAGGGCTAGCGAGCAAGAGACCCAGTACTTC	CASSLRASEQETQYF	TRBV5-1	.	.	TRBJ2-5	15
TGTGCCAGCAGCTTAGCTGGGGGCGCGTATGGAAACACCATATATTTT	CASSLAGGAYGNTIYF	TRBV7-2	many	.	TRBJ1-3	16
TGTGCCAGCAGTTACTTCGGGGAGGGACAGCCCCAGCATTTT	CASSYFGEGQPQHF	TRBV6-5	few	.	TRBJ1-5	14
TGTGCCAGCAGTTTCATCGGGACGCAGTACTTC	CASSFIGTQYF	TRBV12-3/TRBV12-4	few	.	TRBJ2-7	11
TGCGCCAGCAGCTTGGAACCAGGGGTCAACTACGAGCAGTACTTC	CASSLEPGVNYEQYF	TRBV5-1	.	.	TRBJ2-7	15
TGTGCCAGCAGTCCCATCATAGACCTACCTAGGGAGCAGTACTTC	CASSPIIDLPREQYF	TRBV6-1	few	.	TRBJ2-7	15
TGTGCCAGCAAAAAGGGAGGGCCACAAAATGGCTACACCTTC	CASKKGGPQNGYTF	TRBV7-8	.	.	TRBJ1-2	14
TGCAGTGCTCCTAGGACTGGCGAAGAGACCCAGTACTTC	CSAPRTGEETQYF	TRBV20-1	.	.	TRBJ2-5	13
TGCAGCGCTAGGACAGACTACACTGAAGCTTTCTTT	CSARTDYTEAFF	TRBV29-1	few	.	TRBJ1-1	12
TGTGCCAGCAGTCTTATGACGGGACAGCAAGAGACCCAGTACTTC	CASSLMTGQQETQYF	TRBV27	few	TRBD1	TRBJ2-5	15
TGCAGTGGTTTGAACAGGGGCACAGATACGCAGTATTTT	CSGLNRGTDTQYF	TRBV20-1	.	.	TRBJ2-3	13
TGTGCCAGCAGCCCACGTCTCCTCAGGGGGACTGAAGCTTTCTTT	CASSPRLLRGTEAFF	TRBV4-2	few	TRBD1	TRBJ1-1	15
TGCAGTGCTTCGACCGGGTCCACGGGGACCCAGTACTTC	CSASTGSTGTQYF	TRBV20-1	.	.	TRBJ2-5	13
TGTGCCATCAGTGAACTCGACAATGAGCAGTTCTTC	CAISELDNEQFF	TRBV10-3	.	.	TRBJ2-1	12